The clone carrying this T cell receptor (beta chain) was seen more than once but under ten times. Antigen: not known. The data are from a study of cytomegalovirus exposure and HLA in healthy donors. Primers for the PCR totalled 60 Vbeta and 13 Jbeta. The repertoire was sequenced with immunoSEQ multiplex PCR; TCRdb's copy has only in-frame clones and lacks some. Here the sample spans over 100,000 clones, approximately 8.9% being singletons. Whole-study results and caveats: Researchers had no immune exposure information except CMV serostatus available. Later analysis placed DRB1 highest and HLA-C lowest in TCR association rates, which differed by HLA locus.

Trimming took 6 bases from V and 0 from J; bases not matched to a gene: 1. Germline assignment: CDR1 LNHDA and CDR2 SQIVND (reference sequence). The CDR3 runs 14 residues. The chain employs TRBV19 and TRBJ1-5; TRBD1 agrees at 8 bases. This clonotype was obtained from a woman in her thirties or forties in good health and CMV-seropositive. The sample taken for sequencing was PBMCs. CDR3 sequence reads: CASSGQGSNQPQHF. The DNA of the CDR3 is TGTGCCAGTAGCGGACAGGGTAGCAATCAGCCCCAGCATTTT.